The 5 T cell receptor beta chains below all came from one sample that was sequenced in a study of T-cell reconstitution after alpha-beta-depleted transplantation in children. Researchers prepared the TCRbeta library using unique molecular identifiers, the study reports. Via MiXCR, TCRdb re-called the PCR reads, giving one row per CDR3 protein. The sample yields just over 950,000 distinct CDR3 sequences, 25% to 30% seen once. The sequencing used PBMCs, mostly from graft donor cells, collected 360 days after TCRalphabeta/CD19-depleted stem cell transplant. These receptors came from a boy under two years old who had a stem cell transplant for SCID, so the T cells may come from the graft donor.

This clonotype appeared a few times. The chain recombines TRBV7-8 with TRBJ2-3; no clear D gene. Per germline, CDR1 SGHVS and CDR2 FQNEAQ. This CDR3 is 13 amino acids long. Trimming pared 8 bases from V and 4 bases from J, leaving 13 bases between. CDR3: CASSKGPPDTQYF. The CDR3 DNA reads as TGTGCCAGCTCTAAGGGTCCCCCAGATACGCAGTATTTT.

This clonotype was seen ten or more times. This chain joins TRBV7-3 and TRBJ2-2, with D unclear. Trimming took off 5 bases at V and 6 bases at J, with 10 bases between the two ends. Germline V CDR1 and CDR2: SGHTA, FQGTGA. The CDR3 contains 13 residues. The CDR3 bases are TGTGCCAGCAGCATAAAGGGTTCCGGGGAGCTGTTTTTT. This translates into CASSIKGSGELFF.

The CDR3 sequence: CASRRGYTQYF. Written as DNA, the CDR3 is TGTGCCAGCAGGCGGGGTTATACGCAGTATTTT. V is TRBV6-4 and J is TRBJ2-3; D perhaps matches TRBD2 (6 bases). CDR3 length: 11 residues. V was shortened by 6 bases and J by 7 bases, with 8 bases between the two germline ends. Per the germline V gene, CDR1 is MRHNA and CDR2 is SNTAGT.

This chain joins TRBV29-1 and TRBJ2-5, with D tentatively TRBD2 (6 bases). The CDR3 consists of 12 residues. With 7 bases removed from V and 5 bases from J, the gap between germline ends came to 14 bases. Germline CDR1 reads SQVTM; CDR2 reads ANQGSEA. The DNA of the CDR3 is TGCAGCGCAGACCGGGACTGGGAGACCCAGTACTTC. The encoded protein is CSADRDWETQYF.

In its sample, this clonotype was seen a few times. This chain joins TRBV5-1 and TRBJ2-2; 7 nucleotides agree with TRBD2. The CDR3 runs 15 residues. V dropped 3 bases and J dropped 5; count of bases not matched to a gene: 7. Looked up from germline, CDR1 is SGHRS and CDR2 is YFSETQ. CDR3 in DNA: TGCGCCAGCAGCTCGACTAGGGGAGGGACCGGGGAGCTGTTTTTT. Encoded protein: CASSSTRGGTGELFF.